A selection of T cell receptor beta chains follows, all from one sample in a study of cytomegalovirus exposure and HLA in healthy donors. TCRdb keeps only in-frame clones here, not all; method: immunoSEQ multiplex PCR. The repertoire holds under 200,000 clones, with 81% as singletons. The specimen was PBMCs. All receptors derive from a man aged 50 to 60 in good health and CMV-seronegative. Each CDR3 is given with its conserved first and last residue. D genes are given only for firm matches. Clone size appears in some rows only: once, few, many, or a class for an expanded clone.

J: TRBJ1-2
D: .
V: TRBV7-6
size: .
DNA: TGTGCCAGCAGCCTTGGGGACAAGGATGGCTACACCTTC
CDR3: CASSLGDKDGYTF

J: TRBJ2-2
D: .
V: TRBV4-3
size: few
DNA: TGCGCCAGCAGCCAAGATTGGACTTCCGGGGAGCTGTTTTTT
CDR3: CASSQDWTSGELFF

J: TRBJ1-3
D: TRBD1
V: TRBV7-2
size: .
DNA: TGTGCCAGCAGCTTAGGGATACAGGGGTCTGGAAACACCATATATTTT
CDR3: CASSLGIQGSGNTIYF

J: TRBJ1-2
D: .
V: TRBV7-2
size: .
DNA: TGTGCCAGCAGATCAGGACAGTTACGAGGCTATGGCTACACCTTC
CDR3: CASRSGQLRGYGYTF

J: TRBJ2-3
D: TRBD2
V: TRBV5-5
size: .
DNA: TGTGCCAGCAGCTTGGTAGCAAAAGGGATTAGCGGGGGGGCAATGAATACGCAGTATTTT
CDR3: CASSLVAKGISGGAMNTQYF

J: TRBJ1-2
D: TRBD1
V: TRBV7-2
size: few
DNA: TGTGCCAGCAGCTTAGATCAGGGGGCGGGGAGTTACACCTTC
CDR3: CASSLDQGAGSYTF

J: TRBJ1-1
D: .
V: TRBV4-1
size: .
DNA: TGCGCCAGCAGCCAAGATTTCGGGGATGAGGGTGTTTTCACTGAAGCTTTCTTT
CDR3: CASSQDFGDEGVFTEAFF

J: TRBJ2-7
D: .
V: TRBV13
size: .
DNA: TGTGCCAGCAGTTACGGTGGCGAGCAGTACTTC
CDR3: CASSYGGEQYF

J: TRBJ2-7
D: TRBD2
V: TRBV4-1
size: .
DNA: TGCGCCAGCAGCCAGAGCGGGGGGGGCTACGAGCAGTACTTC
CDR3: CASSQSGGGYEQYF

J: TRBJ2-1
D: .
V: TRBV10-2
size: .
DNA: TGCGCCAGCAGTCCGGAGGGGAATGAGCAGTTCTTC
CDR3: CASSPEGNEQFF

J: TRBJ2-2
D: .
V: TRBV5-5
size: .
DNA: TGTGCCAGCAGCCCACAGACGGGGACCGGGGAGCTGTTTTTT
CDR3: CASSPQTGTGELFF

J: TRBJ1-3
D: TRBD1
V: TRBV4-1
size: .
DNA: TGCGCCAGCAGCCCACCTCCGGGACAGGGGGATTACACCATATATTTT
CDR3: CASSPPPGQGDYTIYF

J: TRBJ2-2
D: TRBD2
V: TRBV11-2
size: .
DNA: TGTGCCAGCAGTCCTCAGCCGGGACTAGTGGTTAACGGGGAGCTGTTTTTT
CDR3: CASSPQPGLVVNGELFF

J: TRBJ2-3
D: .
V: TRBV7-9
size: .
DNA: TGTGCCAGCAGCATTGGGGTGGGGGCTACGCGGTATTTT
CDR3: CASSIGVGATRYF

J: TRBJ2-2
D: TRBD1
V: TRBV10-1
size: .
DNA: TGCGCCAGCAGTGGGATTTTAGGGACAGGGGGCACCGGGGAGCTGTTTTTT
CDR3: CASSGILGTGGTGELFF

J: TRBJ2-1
D: .
V: TRBV4-3
size: few
DNA: TGCGCCAGCAGCCATCTCGAAGGGGGCAATGAGCAGTTCTTC
CDR3: CASSHLEGGNEQFF

J: TRBJ2-2
D: TRBD1
V: TRBV5-1
size: .
DNA: TGCGCCAGCAGCAATGACAGGGGGCCAAGCGGGGAGCTGTTTTTT
CDR3: CASSNDRGPSGELFF

J: TRBJ1-1
D: .
V: TRBV19
size: .
DNA: TGTACCAGTAGTGGGACGGGCGGGGGTGAAGCTTTCTTT
CDR3: CTSSGTGGGEAFF

J: TRBJ2-3
D: .
V: TRBV20-1
size: .
DNA: TGCAGCGTGGGGCCCGATACGCAGTATTTT
CDR3: CSVGPDTQYF

J: TRBJ1-6
D: TRBD1
V: TRBV9
size: .
DNA: TGTGCCAGCAGCGGCCCGGGACAGCAAGGGGATTCACCCCTCCACTTT
CDR3: CASSGPGQQGDSPLHF

J: TRBJ1-5
D: .
V: TRBV19
size: .
DNA: TGTGCCAGTAGTATAGCTGTGGGGGCCGGGCCCCAGCATTTT
CDR3: CASSIAVGAGPQHF

J: TRBJ2-7
D: .
V: TRBV7-2
size: few
DNA: TGTGCCAGCAGCTTCAAGGAGGGCCCCAGTGTTCTCGAGCAGTACTTC
CDR3: CASSFKEGPSVLEQYF

J: TRBJ1-4
D: TRBD1
V: TRBV2
size: .
DNA: TGTGCCAGCAGCAAAAACCGACAGGGCCGGGAAAAACTGTTTTTT
CDR3: CASSKNRQGREKLFF

J: TRBJ1-1
D: TRBD1
V: TRBV5-1
size: .
DNA: TGCGCCAGCAGCCTTGCTTCCGGGACAGGGGGCACTGAAGCTTTCTTT
CDR3: CASSLASGTGGTEAFF

J: TRBJ2-7
D: TRBD2
V: TRBV10-1
size: .
DNA: TGCGCCAGCACACCGGGACTAGAGGCCTACGAGCAGTACTTC
CDR3: CASTPGLEAYEQYF

J: TRBJ2-1
D: TRBD2
V: TRBV9
size: .
DNA: TGTGCCAGCAGTTTACCGGGACTAGCCAAAAATGAGCAGTTCTTC
CDR3: CASSLPGLAKNEQFF

J: TRBJ1-5
D: TRBD1
V: TRBV4-1
size: .
DNA: TGCGCCAGCAGCCAAGATCCGGGACAGGGGGTCCCTCGGCAGCCCCAGCATTTT
CDR3: CASSQDPGQGVPRQPQHF

J: TRBJ1-1
D: .
V: TRBV6-6
size: .
DNA: TGTGCCAGCAGTTGGGCGAACACTGAAGCTTTCTTT
CDR3: CASSWANTEAFF

J: TRBJ1-4
D: TRBD1
V: TRBV5-6
size: .
DNA: TGTGCCAGCAGTTTCGGGACAGCTGAAAAACTGTTTTTT
CDR3: CASSFGTAEKLFF

J: TRBJ1-5
D: .
V: TRBV7-2
size: .
DNA: TGTGCCAGCAGCCGCTCTTATGAGGAGACCCAGCATTTT
CDR3: CASSRSYEETQHF

J: TRBJ1-2
D: .
V: TRBV2
size: .
DNA: TGTGCCAGTCCGACAGGCTTAGGGTATGGCTACACCTTC
CDR3: CASPTGLGYGYTF

J: TRBJ2-5
D: .
V: TRBV7-9
size: .
DNA: TGTGCCAGCAGCTTAGCCGAGACTCCACAAGAGACCCAGTACTTC
CDR3: CASSLAETPQETQYF

J: TRBJ2-7
D: .
V: TRBV6-4
size: .
DNA: TGTGCCAGCAGTGAACAGCACCCGCCCTACGAGCAGTACTTC
CDR3: CASSEQHPPYEQYF

J: TRBJ1-5
D: .
V: TRBV4-3
size: .
DNA: TGCGCCAGCAGCCAAGATCTGGCAGGGTATCAGCCCCAGCATTTT
CDR3: CASSQDLAGYQPQHF

J: TRBJ2-1
D: .
V: TRBV4-3
size: few
DNA: TGCGCCAGCAGCCGCCCCGGGACCACAGGGAATGAGCAGTTCTTC
CDR3: CASSRPGTTGNEQFF

J: TRBJ2-7
D: .
V: TRBV30
size: .
DNA: TGTGCCTGGAGTGTCGGAGGAAGGGGGATCCACGAGCAGTACTTC
CDR3: CAWSVGGRGIHEQYF

J: TRBJ2-3
D: TRBD2
V: TRBV5-1
size: .
DNA: TGCGCCAGCAGCTTGACTAGCGGGGGGGCTGATACGCAGTATTTT
CDR3: CASSLTSGGADTQYF

J: TRBJ1-2
D: .
V: TRBV7-2
size: .
DNA: TGTGCCAGCAGCTTAGGGGCGCCTATCTATGGCTACACCTTC
CDR3: CASSLGAPIYGYTF